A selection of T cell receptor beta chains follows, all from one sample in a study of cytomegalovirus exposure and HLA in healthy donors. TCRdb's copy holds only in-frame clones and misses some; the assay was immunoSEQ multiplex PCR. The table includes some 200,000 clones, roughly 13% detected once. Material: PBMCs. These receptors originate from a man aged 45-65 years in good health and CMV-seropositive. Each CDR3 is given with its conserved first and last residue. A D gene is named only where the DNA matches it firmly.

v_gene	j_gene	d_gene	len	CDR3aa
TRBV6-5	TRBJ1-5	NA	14	CASSYLGRDQPQHF
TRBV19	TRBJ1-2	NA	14	CASSIFRGAYGYTF
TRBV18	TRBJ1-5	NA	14	CASSPGGVNQPQHF
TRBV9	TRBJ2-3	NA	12	CASSPNSDTQYF
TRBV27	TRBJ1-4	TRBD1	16	CASSSSRTGGYEKLFF
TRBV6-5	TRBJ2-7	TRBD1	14	CASSSGTGGYEQYF
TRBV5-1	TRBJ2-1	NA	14	CASSLESPGSEQFF
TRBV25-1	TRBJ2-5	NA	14	CASSEWGTKETQYF
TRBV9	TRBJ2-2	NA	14	CASSVDPLSVELFF
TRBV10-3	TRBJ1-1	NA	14	CAISDRVMNTEAFF
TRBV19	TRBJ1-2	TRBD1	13	CASSRDRADGYTF
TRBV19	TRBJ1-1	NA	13	CASSSRVGTEAFF
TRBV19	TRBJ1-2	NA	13	CASSRSANYGYTF